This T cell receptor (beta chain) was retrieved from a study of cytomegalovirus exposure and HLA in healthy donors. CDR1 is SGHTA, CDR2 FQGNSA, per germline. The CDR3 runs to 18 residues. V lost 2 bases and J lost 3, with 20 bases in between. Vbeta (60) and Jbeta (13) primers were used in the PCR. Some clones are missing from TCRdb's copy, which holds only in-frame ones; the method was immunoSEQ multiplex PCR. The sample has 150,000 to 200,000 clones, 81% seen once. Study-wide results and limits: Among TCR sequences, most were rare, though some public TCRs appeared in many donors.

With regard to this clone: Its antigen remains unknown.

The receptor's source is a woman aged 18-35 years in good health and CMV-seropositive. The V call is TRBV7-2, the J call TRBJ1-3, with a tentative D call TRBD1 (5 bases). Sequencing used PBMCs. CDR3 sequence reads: CASSLSSGGVVYGNTIYF. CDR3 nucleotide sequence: TGTGCCAGCAGCTTATCTAGTGGGGGGGTAGTGTATGGAAACACCATATATTTT.